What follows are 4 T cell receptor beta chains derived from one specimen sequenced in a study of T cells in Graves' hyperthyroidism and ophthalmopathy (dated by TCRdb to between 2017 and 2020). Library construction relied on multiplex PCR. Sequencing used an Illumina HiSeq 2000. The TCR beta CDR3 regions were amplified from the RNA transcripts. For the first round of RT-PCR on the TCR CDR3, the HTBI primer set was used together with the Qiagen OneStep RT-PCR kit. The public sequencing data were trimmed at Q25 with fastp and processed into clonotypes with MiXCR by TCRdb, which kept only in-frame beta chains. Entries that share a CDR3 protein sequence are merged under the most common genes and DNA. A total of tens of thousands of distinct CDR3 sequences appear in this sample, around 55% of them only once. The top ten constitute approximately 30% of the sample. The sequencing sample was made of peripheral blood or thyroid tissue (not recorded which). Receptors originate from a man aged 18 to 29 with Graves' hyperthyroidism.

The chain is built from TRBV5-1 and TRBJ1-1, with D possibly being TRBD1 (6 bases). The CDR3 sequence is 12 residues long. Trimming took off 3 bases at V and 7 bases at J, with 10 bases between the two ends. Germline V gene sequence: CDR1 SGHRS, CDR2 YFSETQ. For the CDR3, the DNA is TGCGCCAGCAGCTCAATGGACAGTGAAGCTTTCTTT. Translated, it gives CASSSMDSEAFF.

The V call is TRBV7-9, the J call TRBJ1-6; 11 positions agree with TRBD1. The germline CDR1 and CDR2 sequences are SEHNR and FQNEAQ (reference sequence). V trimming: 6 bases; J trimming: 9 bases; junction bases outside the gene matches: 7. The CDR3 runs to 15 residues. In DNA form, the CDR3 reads TGTGCCAGCAGTCTGACCGGGACAGGGGGTTCACCCCTCCACTTT. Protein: CASSLTGTGGSPLHF.

The CDR3 spells CASKFWGGDQPQHF. The CDR3 DNA is TGTGCCAGCAAGTTCTGGGGGGGAGATCAGCCCCAGCATTTT. This sequence joins TRBV2 and TRBJ1-5; D perhaps matches TRBD1 (5 bases). Germline V CDR1 and CDR2: SNHLY, FYNNEI. The CDR3 has 14 residues. With 7 bases removed from V and 5 bases from J, the gap between germline ends came to 15 bases. The entire variable domain, with the rest obtained from reference TRBV2 and TRBJ1-5, is as follows: EPEVTQTPSHQVTQMGQEVILRCVPISNHLYFYWYRQILGQKVEFLVSFYNNEISEKSEIFDDQFSVERPDGSNFTLKIRSTKLEDSAMYFCASKFWGGDQPQHFGDGTRLSIL.

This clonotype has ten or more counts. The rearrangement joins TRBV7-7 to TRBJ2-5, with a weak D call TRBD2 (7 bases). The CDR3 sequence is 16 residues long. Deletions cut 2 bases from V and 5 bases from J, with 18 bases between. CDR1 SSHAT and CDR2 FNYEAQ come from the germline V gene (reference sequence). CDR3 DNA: TGTGCCAGCAGCTTAAGGGGGGGGAGTGATGCGGAGACCCAGTACTTC. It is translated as CASSLRGGSDAETQYF.